The 20 T cell receptor beta chains below were found in one sample sequenced in a study of T cell responses to AZD1222 COVID-19 vaccine. Assay: immunoSEQ multiplex PCR; the TCRdb copy retains only in-frame clones and omits some. The data hold fewer than 150,000 clones, with nearly 95% observed a single time. The sample here was peripheral blood, taken on day 0 of AZD1222 vaccination. The receptors originated from an adult in good health.

The chain has TRBV4-1 and TRBJ2-1; maybe TRBD2 (5 bases). The CDR3 extends over 15 amino acids. Germline CDR1 and CDR2: MGHRA and YSYEKL. V lost 0 bases to trimming and J lost 7 bases, with 13 bases between them. The CDR3 sequence: CASSQEPRGLNEQFF. The CDR3 DNA reads TGCGCCAGCAGCCAAGAACCGAGAGGACTTAATGAGCAGTTCTTC.

V usage is TRBV6-5 and J usage is TRBJ1-1, with D maybe TRBD1 (5 bases). From germline, CDR1 is MNHEY and CDR2 SVGAGI. V gave up 3 bases and J gave up 3 bases, with 14 bases separating them. The CDR3 extends over 15 amino acids. CDR3: CASSYNFQGDTEAFF. The CDR3 region has the DNA TGTGCCAGCAGTTATAATTTCCAGGGAGACACTGAAGCTTTCTTT.

This chain connects TRBV18 to TRBJ2-7, with a possible D match to TRBD1 (6 bases). There are 14 residues in the CDR3. Trimming took 3 bases from V and 0 from J, leaving 9 bases between them. CDR1 is KGHSH and CDR2 is LQKENI in the germline V gene. The CDR3 nucleotides are TGTGCCAGCTCACCGGGGGCTAGCTCCTACGAGCAGTACTTC. Its protein is CASSPGASSYEQYF.

This clone was picked up a small number of times. The chain recombines TRBV29-1 with TRBJ2-5; tentatively, D is TRBD2 (6 bases). CDR3 length equals 13 residues. Per the germline V gene, CDR1 is SQVTM and CDR2 is ANQGSEA. The germline V and J ends were trimmed by 7 bases and 0 bases, with 12 bases remaining between them. The CDR3 here is CSARTKNQETQYF. For the CDR3, the DNA is TGCAGCGCTAGGACTAAGAACCAAGAGACCCAGTACTTC.

This clone was seen just once. The chain combines TRBV15 with TRBJ1-2; weak D call: TRBD1 (6 bases). Trimming removed 7 bases from V and 3 bases from J, with 15 bases in between. In germline, CDR1 is LNHNV, CDR2 YYDKDF (reference sequence). The CDR3 contains 14 residues. The CDR3 DNA reads TGTGCCACCACTTTGACAGGAGGACACTATGGCTACACCTTC. This gives the protein CATTLTGGHYGYTF. The full variable domain, rest sourced from reference TRBV15 and TRBJ1-2, is DAMVIQNPRYQVTQFGKPVTLSCSQTLNHNVMYWYQQKSSQAPKLLFHYYDKDFNNEADTPDNFQSRRPNTSFCFLDIRSPGLGDTAMYLCATTLTGGHYGYTFGSGTRLTVV.

V is TRBV5-1 and J is TRBJ1-3; D may be TRBD1 (6 bases). V was trimmed by 0 bases and J by 3 bases, leaving 13 bases between them. The CDR3 runs to 16 residues. The germline V gene has CDR1 SGHRS and CDR2 YFSETQ. The CDR3 protein is CASSLDGRGFGNTIYF. For the CDR3, the DNA is TGCGCCAGCAGCTTGGACGGCAGGGGTTTTGGAAACACCATATATTTT.

The chain joins TRBV7-9 to TRBJ1-4, with 9 bases identical to TRBD1. The germline CDR1 and CDR2 sequences are SEHNR and FQNEAQ (reference sequence). V dropped 5 bases and J dropped 8; count of bases not matched to a gene: 9. This CDR3 spans 15 amino acids. CDR3: CASSRGRTGVEKLFF. In DNA form, the CDR3 reads TGTGCCAGCAGCCGGGGGAGGACAGGGGTCGAAAAACTGTTTTTT.

The chain is built from TRBV5-5 and TRBJ2-1; 7 bases are a match to TRBD1. The germline V gene encodes CDR1 SGHKS and CDR2 YYEKEE (reference sequence). The CDR3 covers 16 residues. Trimming took 4 bases from V and 5 from J; bases not matched to a gene: 12. The CDR3 region is CASSLRTGLSDNEQFF. CDR3 nucleotides: TGTGCCAGCAGCCTTAGGACAGGCTTAAGTGACAATGAGCAGTTCTTC.

V usage is TRBV20-1 and J usage is TRBJ1-1; D not resolved. V lost 3 bases and J lost 7, with 9 bases in between. Germline V lookup: CDR1 DFQATT, CDR2 SNEGSKA (reference sequence). The CDR3 sequence is 11 residues long. CDR3 bases: TGCAGTGCTAGTAGCGGGTATGAAGCTTTCTTT. Protein: CSASSGYEAFF.

This chain connects TRBV6-1 to TRBJ1-5, with D uncertain. CDR1 is MNHNS and CDR2 is SASEGT in the germline V gene. The length of the CDR3 is 15 residues. Trimming took 0 bases from V and 6 from J, leaving 12 bases between them. CDR3 loop: CASSEARAAAQPQHF. CDR3 in DNA: TGTGCCAGCAGTGAAGCGAGGGCGGCGGCTCAGCCCCAGCATTTT.

V usage is TRBV7-9 and J usage is TRBJ1-2; a weak D match, TRBD1 (6 bases). Trimming removed 4 bases at V and 5 bases at J, with 17 bases between. The CDR3 extends over 15 amino acids. The germline CDR1 and CDR2 sequences are SEHNR and FQNEAQ (reference sequence). In nucleotides, the CDR3 is TGTGCCAGCAGCTCCCCGGAACAGGGTTATTATGGCTACACCTTC. It encodes CASSSPEQGYYGYTF.

This clone has a single count. V is TRBV5-5 and J is TRBJ2-3, with D hard to call. Trimming pared 6 bases from V and 3 bases from J, leaving 8 bases between. The CDR3 runs 12 residues. From germline, CDR1 is SGHKS and CDR2 YYEKEE (reference sequence). Here the CDR3 DNA reads TGTGCCAGCACCCTGGGAACAGATACGCAGTATTTT. Its translation: CASTLGTDTQYF.

The chain joins TRBV6-4 to TRBJ2-5; perhaps TRBD1 as D (5 bases). Germline CDR1 and CDR2: MRHNA and SNTAGT. This CDR3 has 14 amino acids. V lost 3 bases and J lost 4, with 12 bases in between. The CDR3 is CASSDILRGETQYF. DNA of the CDR3: TGTGCCAGCAGTGATATCCTAAGGGGAGAGACCCAGTACTTC.

The V gene is TRBV2, the J gene TRBJ1-5; D gene ambiguous. CDR1 and CDR2 (germline): SNHLY, FYNNEI. The germline V and J ends were trimmed by 8 bases and 4 bases, with 9 bases remaining between them. The CDR3 loop spans 12 amino acids. CDR3 region: CASRSVNQPQHF. CDR3 DNA sequence: TGTGCCAGCCGGTCGGTAAATCAGCCCCAGCATTTT.

This clone was seen a single time. The chain is built from TRBV7-8 and TRBJ2-7; D assignment may be TRBD1 or TRBD2 (5 bases each). Between the trimmed V and J ends, which lost 3 bases and 2 bases, there was a span of 11 bases. This CDR3 is built from 14 residues. The germline V gene has CDR1 SGHVS and CDR2 FQNEAQ. The CDR3: CASSFLGTAYEQYF. CDR3 nucleotide sequence: TGTGCCAGCAGCTTCCTCGGGACGGCCTACGAGCAGTACTTC. Based on the CDR3 plus reference TRBV7-8 and TRBJ2-7, the full variable domain is GAGVSQSPRYKVAKRGQDVALRCDPISGHVSLFWYQQALGQGPEFLTYFQNEAQLDKSGLPSDRFFAERPEGSVSTLKIQRTQQEDSAVYLCASSFLGTAYEQYFGPGTRLTVT.

The chain employs TRBV5-1 and TRBJ2-3; the match to TRBD2 covers 8 bases. This CDR3 contains 15 residues. CDR1 is SGHRS and CDR2 is YFSETQ in the germline V gene. V lost 4 bases to trimming and J lost 2 bases; unmatched junction nucleotides: 6. Written as DNA, the CDR3 is TGCGCCAGCAGCCTGCGGGGGGACAACACAGATACGCAGTATTTT. This translates into CASSLRGDNTDTQYF.

This chain links TRBV4-2 with TRBJ2-3; D is uncertain. This CDR3 comprises 15 residues. V was pared by 4 bases and J by 0 bases, with 11 bases between. The germline V gene has CDR1 LGHNA and CDR2 YNFKEQ. The CDR3 spells CASSPLESSTDTQYF. CDR3 DNA sequence: TGTGCCAGCAGCCCCTTGGAGAGTAGCACAGATACGCAGTATTTT.

This rearrangement joins TRBV6-2 or TRBV6-3 to TRBJ2-7, with D possibly TRBD1 on 6 matching bases. V dropped 2 bases and J dropped 6 bases, with 17 bases sitting between them. The CDR3 length is 15 residues. Germline values: CDR1 MNHEY, CDR2 SVGEGT. CDR3 coding DNA: TGTGCCAGCAGTTACCCTGGGAATTACAGGGTCGAGCAGTACTTC. The encoded protein is CASSYPGNYRVEQYF.

The chain recombines TRBV7-2 with TRBJ2-1; 7 nucleotides align to TRBD2. J gave up 9 bases and V 1 base, and 12 bases lay outside the gene matches. Germline V lookup: CDR1 SGHTA, CDR2 FQGNSA. The CDR3 has 16 amino acids. The CDR3 is CASSLVSSGLGGEQFF. The CDR3, as DNA: TGTGCCAGCAGCTTAGTTAGTAGCGGGCTTGGTGGTGAGCAGTTCTTC.

The V and J genes are TRBV5-1 and TRBJ1-1; possibly TRBD1 for D (5 bases). The germline CDR1 and CDR2 sequences are SGHRS and YFSETQ. V lost 0 bases and J 4 bases, leaving 10 bases between the germline ends. The CDR3 consists of 14 residues. CDR3 sequence: CASSLVAGRTEAFF. Written as DNA, the CDR3 is TGCGCCAGCAGCTTGGTTGCGGGGCGCACTGAAGCTTTCTTT.